The 17 T cell receptor beta chains reported below all come from one sample, sequenced in a study of T-cell memory formation after mild COVID-19. TCRdb re-called the 5' RACE reads with MiXCR, one entry per CDR3 protein. The data hold fewer than 600,000 distinct CDR3 sequences, with about a fifth observed a single time. The material sequenced was PBMCs or a T cell subset sorted from them (not recorded which). All receptors come from an adult woman who had mild COVID-19 (a few samples of this study predate the infection). Cell type and time point are not known.

This clonotype appeared a few times. This chain joins TRBV7-2 and TRBJ2-6, with no clear D. Germline CDR1 reads SGHTA; CDR2 reads FQGNSA. Between the trimmed V and J ends, which lost 0 bases and 0 bases, there was a span of 6 bases. This CDR3 has 16 amino acids. As DNA, the CDR3 is TGTGCCAGCAGCTTAGCCTGGGGCTCTGGGGCCAACGTCCTGACTTTC. Translation: CASSLAWGSGANVLTF.

This rearrangement joins TRBV4-3 to TRBJ2-1, with TRBD2 as a possible D gene (6 bases). The V and J ends lost 2 bases and 8 bases respectively, with 13 bases between them. CDR1 LGHNA and CDR2 YSLEER come from the germline V gene. This CDR3 spans 14 amino acids. The CDR3 here is CASSQRLGAHEQFF. The CDR3 bases are TGCGCCAGCAGCCAAAGACTAGGCGCCCATGAGCAGTTCTTC.

The genes are TRBV20-1 and TRBJ2-7, with TRBD1 matching over 9 bases. The trim removed 6 bases at V and 5 bases at J, leaving 5 bases unmatched. The germline gives CDR1 DFQATT, CDR2 SNEGSKA (reference sequence). The CDR3 is 12 residues long. The CDR3 bases are TGCAGTGCAGGACAGGGGAACAACGAGCAGTACTTC. Its protein is CSAGQGNNEQYF.

This clonotype turned up a few times. The chain couples TRBV5-1 to TRBJ2-3, with a possible D match to TRBD2 (5 bases). CDR1 SGHRS and CDR2 YFSETQ come from the germline V gene. Trimming removed 2 bases from V and 1 base from J, with 8 bases in between. The CDR3 has 14 amino acids. CDR3: CASSLAVRTDTQYF. The CDR3 nucleotides are TGCGCCAGCAGCTTAGCGGTACGCACAGATACGCAGTATTTT.

The rearrangement uses TRBV10-3 and TRBJ2-7; possibly TRBD2 for D (5 bases). V was shortened by 2 bases and J by 5 bases, with 7 bases between the two germline ends. The CDR3 consists of 12 residues. Germline CDR1 ENHRY, CDR2 SYGVKD. CDR3 loop: CAISERENEQYF. In DNA, the CDR3 is TGTGCCATCAGTGAGAGGGAGAACGAGCAGTACTTC.

This clonotype was counted a few times. Here the CDR3 DNA reads TGTGCCAGCAGCTTAGTCTATAGCGGGAACAATGAGCAGTTCTTC. The encoded protein is CASSLVYSGNNEQFF. The chain is built from TRBV7-8 and TRBJ2-1; 8 bases are a match to TRBD2. V lost 1 base and J lost 5; bases outside the gene matches: 4. CDR3 length: 15 residues. Germline CDR1 is SGHVS and CDR2 is FQNEAQ.

The chain carries TRBV4-1 and TRBJ2-4; 7 nucleotides align to TRBD2. The CDR3 has 20 residues. Trimming cost V 0 bases and J 0 bases; bases outside gene matches: 14. In germline, CDR1 is MGHRA, CDR2 YSYEKL. Here the CDR3 DNA reads TGCGCCAGCAGCCAAGATCACGGCGGGGGAGCCGCTCTAGCCAAAAACATTCAGTACTTC. This translates into CASSQDHGGGAALAKNIQYF.

The chain links TRBV12-3 or TRBV12-4 to TRBJ1-5; no firm D call. This CDR3 comprises 12 residues. The V end was cut by 8 bases, the J end by 7 bases, with 12 bases between. In DNA, the CDR3 is TGTGCCAGCGGACCCCTTGGCCAGCCCCAGCATTTT. This codes for CASGPLGQPQHF.

The CDR3 nucleotides read TGTGCCAGTAGGGGAGAGAACACAGATACGCAGTATTTT. Its protein is CASRGENTDTQYF. This chain joins TRBV19 and TRBJ2-3; the D gene is possibly TRBD2 (5 bases). The germline V gene encodes CDR1 LNHDA and CDR2 SQIVND (reference sequence). The CDR3 is 13 amino acids. V lost 6 bases to trimming and J lost 2 bases, with 9 bases between them.

This clonotype was detected ten times or more. The V and J genes are TRBV7-2 and TRBJ2-1; D gene unclear. The germline V gene has CDR1 SGHTA and CDR2 FQGNSA. The germline V and J ends were trimmed by 4 bases and 6 bases, with 7 bases remaining between them. This CDR3 region has 12 residues. The CDR3 nucleotides are TGTGCCAGCAGCTCGGGCCCCAATGAGCAGTTCTTC. It specifies CASSSGPNEQFF.

J is TRBJ2-7 and V is TRBV30, with D possibly being TRBD1 or TRBD2 (5 bases each). Looked up from germline, CDR1 is GTSNPN and CDR2 is SVGIG (reference sequence). The CDR3 loop spans 14 amino acids. V was pared by 2 bases and J by 0 bases, with 11 bases between. This chain's CDR3 is CAWSPGTSSYEQYF. The CDR3 DNA follows: TGTGCCTGGAGTCCCGGGACGAGCTCCTACGAGCAGTACTTC.

At least ten counts were recorded for this clonotype. V usage is TRBV12-3 or TRBV12-4 and J usage is TRBJ1-1; D gene uncertain. V was cut by 1 base and J by 8 bases, with 5 bases left in between. CDR3 length: 11 amino acids. The CDR3 nucleotides are TGTGCCAGCAGTTTAGAATTGGAAGCTTTCTTT. This gives the protein CASSLELEAFF.

This clonotype was picked up a small number of times. The rearrangement links TRBV27 to TRBJ2-5; D call uncertain. The CDR3 is 18 amino acids. V was trimmed by 1 base and J by 6 bases, leaving 24 bases between them. The germline gives CDR1 MNHEY, CDR2 SMNVEV (reference sequence). The CDR3 sequence: CASSLWAGGRDPLQTQYF. CDR3 nucleotides: TGTGCCAGCAGTTTATGGGCCGGTGGGCGCGACCCACTACAGACCCAGTACTTC.

This clonotype was detected a few times. This chain uses TRBV4-1 with TRBJ1-1; a weak D match, TRBD1 (5 bases). Germline V gene sequence: CDR1 MGHRA, CDR2 YSYEKL. This CDR3 region has 16 residues. Trimming removed 0 bases at V and 3 bases at J, with 14 bases between. CDR3 in amino acids: CASSQDWLRGDTEAFF. Here the CDR3 DNA reads TGCGCCAGCAGCCAAGATTGGTTACGGGGGGACACTGAAGCTTTCTTT.

The chain links TRBV12-3 or TRBV12-4 to TRBJ1-1, with a possible D match to TRBD1 (5 bases). Trimming stripped 7 bases from V and 0 bases from J, with 15 bases between. The CDR3 is 15 amino acids. CDR3 coding DNA: TGTGCCAGCACACCTGAAGGGACCTTGAACACTGAAGCTTTCTTT. Protein product: CASTPEGTLNTEAFF.

This clonotype has only a few counts. The chain has TRBV29-1 and TRBJ2-5; TRBD2 aligns across 9 bases. Looked up from germline, CDR1 is SQVTM and CDR2 is ANQGSEA. V lost 4 bases, J lost 12 bases, and 9 bases stayed unmatched. CDR3 length: 12 residues. For the CDR3, the DNA is TGCAGCGTTGCGGTTAGCGGGAGCCTCAAGTACTTC. This codes for CSVAVSGSLKYF.

This clonotype appeared many times. This rearrangement joins TRBV14 to TRBJ1-2, with 9 positions matching TRBD1. The CDR3 sequence is 13 residues long. After removal of 3 bases from V and 4 bases from J, the junction contained 0 bases not matched to a gene. The V gene's germline CDR1 is SGHDN and CDR2 FVKESK. CDR3 in amino acids: CASSQGQGYGYTF. The CDR3 DNA reads as TGTGCCAGCAGCCAGGGACAGGGCTATGGCTACACCTTC. Using reference TRBV14 and TRBJ1-2 for the parts outside the CDR3, the full variable domain is EAGVTQFPSHSVIEKGQTVTLRCDPISGHDNLYWYRRVMGKEIKFLLHFVKESKQDESGMPNNRFLAERTGGTYSTLKVQPAELEDSGVYFCASSQGQGYGYTFGSGTRLTVV.